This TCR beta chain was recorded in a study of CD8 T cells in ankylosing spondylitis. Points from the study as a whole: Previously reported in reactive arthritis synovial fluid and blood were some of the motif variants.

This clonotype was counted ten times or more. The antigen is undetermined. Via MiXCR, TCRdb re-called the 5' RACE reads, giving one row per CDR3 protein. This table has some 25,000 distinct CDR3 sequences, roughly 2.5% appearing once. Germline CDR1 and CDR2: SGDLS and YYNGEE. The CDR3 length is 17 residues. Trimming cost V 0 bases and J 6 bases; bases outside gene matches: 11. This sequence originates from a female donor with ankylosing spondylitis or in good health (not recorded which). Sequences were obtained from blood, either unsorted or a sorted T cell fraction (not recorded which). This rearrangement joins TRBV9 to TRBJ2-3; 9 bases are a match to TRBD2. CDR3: CASSVASLAGSRDTQYF. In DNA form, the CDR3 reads TGTGCCAGCAGCGTAGCTAGCCTAGCGGGGAGTAGGGATACGCAGTATTTT.